This T cell receptor beta chain was captured in a study of T-cell memory formation after mild COVID-19. TCRdb ran MiXCR on the 5' RACE reads and lists one entry per CDR3 protein. The sample records around 500,000 distinct CDR3 sequences, 18% being singletons. Germline V CDR1 and CDR2: SGHRS, YFSETQ. The CDR3 totals 15 residues. V was trimmed by 4 bases and J by 2 bases, leaving 16 bases between them. The chain carries TRBV5-1 and TRBJ2-7; either TRBD1 or TRBD2 may supply D (7 bases each). Input material: PBMCs or a T cell subset sorted from them (not recorded which). This sequence originates from an adult woman who had mild COVID-19 (a few samples of this study predate the infection). Cell type and time point are not known. CDR3 residues: CASSREGRGAYEQYF. The DNA for the CDR3 is TGCGCCAGCAGCAGGGAGGGCAGGGGGGCCTACGAGCAGTACTTC.